Ten or more counts support the clone carrying this T cell receptor (beta chain). What it binds is not known. MiXCR, run by TCRdb on the reads, gives a single entry per CDR3 protein. The repertoire holds approximately 910,000 distinct CDR3 sequences, with around 32% as singletons. The sample belongs to a study of T cell repertoires in cytomegalovirus infection. Regarding the study as a whole: The study found HLA-C-restricted CMV-specific TCR beta clonotypes dominating the ex vivo response. The cumulative frequency of public TCR beta families distinguished individuals who carried CMV together with the relevant HLA.

CDR3 size: 14 residues. The V end was cut by 1 base, the J end by 1 base, with 7 bases between. The clonotype was recovered from a human donor in good health (CMV status not recorded). Some clones in this sample may be carry-over from other donors' samples. The genes are TRBV12-3 or TRBV12-4 and TRBJ1-1; D remains ambiguous. This sample comprised cultured CD8+ T cells from PBMCs, obtained from culture after CMV antigen stimulation. CDR3 region: CASSLVGKNTEAFF. The DNA for the CDR3 is TGTGCCAGCAGTTTAGTCGGAAAGAACACTGAAGCTTTCTTT.